One and the same sample provided the 32 T cell receptor beta chains below, sequenced in a study of T cell responses to AZD1222 COVID-19 vaccine. Clones were read by immunoSEQ multiplex PCR, and TCRdb kept only the in-frame ones, dropping some. This sample carries over 150,000 clones, approximately 86% of them seen once, and the ten largest clones take roughly 2.5%. The material sequenced was peripheral blood, taken on day 0 of AZD1222 vaccination. Receptors were obtained from an adult in good health.

This clone appeared once. This chain connects TRBV3-1 (or the pseudogene TRBV3-2) to TRBJ2-4, with D maybe TRBD1 (5 bases). The CDR3 sequence is 12 residues long. Trimming removed 6 bases at V and 12 bases at J, with 15 bases between. Germline CDR1 reads LGHDT; CDR2 reads YNNKEL (reference sequence). The CDR3 DNA is TGTGCCAGCAGGGCTCAGGGTACCACTCAGTACTTC. This translates into CASRAQGTTQYF.

This chain uses TRBV28 with TRBJ2-5, with 10 bases identical to TRBD2. The CDR3 runs to 16 residues. CDR1 and CDR2 from the germline V gene are MDHEN and SYDVKM. J was trimmed by 4 bases and V by 6 bases; bases with no gene match: 11. CDR3 sequence reads: CASSSPASGSSETQYF. CDR3 DNA: TGTGCCAGCAGCTCTCCAGCTAGCGGGAGCTCAGAGACCCAGTACTTC.

The rearrangement uses TRBV19 and TRBJ2-5; 11 bases are a match to TRBD2. After removal of 4 bases from V and 5 bases from J, the junction contained 12 bases not matched to a gene. Germline values: CDR1 LNHDA, CDR2 SQIVND (reference sequence). The CDR3 is made up of 17 amino acids. The CDR3 nucleotides read TGTGCCAGTAGTACCCGACTAGCGGGACGTGCGGCGGAGACCCAGTACTTC. This encodes CASSTRLAGRAAETQYF.

This clone was observed once. This chain links TRBV9 with TRBJ2-5; D remains ambiguous. V was trimmed by 2 bases and J by 4 bases, leaving 6 bases between them. Germline V CDR1 and CDR2: SGDLS, YYNGEE. There are 12 residues in the CDR3. CDR3 nucleotide sequence: TGTGCCAGCAGCGTGGGTGGAGAGACCCAGTACTTC. Its protein product is CASSVGGETQYF.

The CDR3 protein is CASVKSSGPTFYGYTF. Here the CDR3 DNA reads TGCGCCAGCGTAAAATCCTCTGGCCCAACCTTTTATGGCTACACCTTC. The rearrangement links TRBV10-1 to TRBJ1-2; D not resolved. This CDR3 spans 16 amino acids. Trimming removed 8 bases at V and 5 bases at J, with 24 bases between. Germline V gives CDR1 WNHNN, CDR2 SYGVQD (reference sequence).

The chain has TRBV5-1 and TRBJ2-7; D might be TRBD2 (6 bases). Germline CDR1 reads SGHRS; CDR2 reads YFSETQ. V lost 3 bases and J lost 5, with 18 bases in between. This CDR3 comprises 15 residues. CDR3 sequence: CASSSFGDSSNEQYF. The DNA for the CDR3 is TGCGCCAGCAGCTCGTTCGGGGACTCATCGAACGAGCAGTACTTC.

CDR3 DNA sequence: TGTGCCAGCAGTTTTAGGACAGTTGGGGACTATGGCTACACCTTC. Translated: CASSFRTVGDYGYTF. The chain uses TRBV27 and TRBJ1-2, with D possibly being TRBD1 (6 bases). Germline V gives CDR1 MNHEY, CDR2 SMNVEV (reference sequence). Trimming left V 3 bases short and J 3 bases short, with 14 bases between. The CDR3 loop spans 15 amino acids.

The chain has TRBV29-1 and TRBJ2-5; 9 bases are a match to TRBD1. The CDR3 has 12 residues. V shed 4 bases, J shed 6 bases, and the junction held 3 bases outside the gene matches. Germline V gene data show CDR1 as SQVTM and CDR2 as ANQGSEA. The CDR3 region has the DNA TGCAGCGTTGGGGACAGGGTAAAGACCCAGTACTTC. Its translation is CSVGDRVKTQYF.

The CDR3 loop is CASSHSLAKGTVYGYTF. In DNA, the CDR3 is TGTGCCAGCAGTCACTCACTGGCTAAAGGGACAGTCTATGGCTACACCTTC. V usage is TRBV28 and J usage is TRBJ1-2; 7 bases align to TRBD1. The CDR3 runs 17 residues. V lost 5 bases to trimming and J lost 4 bases; unmatched junction nucleotides: 16. CDR1 and CDR2 from the germline V gene are MDHEN and SYDVKM.

The rearrangement joins TRBV6-2 or TRBV6-3 to TRBJ1-2; maybe TRBD1 (6 bases). Germline assignment: CDR1 MNHEY and CDR2 SVGEGT. V lost 4 bases to trimming and J lost 4 bases, with 13 bases between them. The CDR3 runs 14 residues. This CDR3 reads CASSSGQGIYGYTF. The CDR3 nucleotides are TGTGCCAGCAGTTCAGGCCAGGGGATCTATGGCTACACCTTC.

The V call is TRBV30, the J call TRBJ2-6; the D is unclear. V lost 2 bases and J 3 bases, leaving 14 bases between the germline ends. Per germline, CDR1 GTSNPN and CDR2 SVGIG (reference sequence). The CDR3 runs 16 residues. In DNA form, the CDR3 reads TGTGCCTGGAGTCCCCCCGGTTACTTTGGGGCCAACGTCCTGACTTTC. Its protein is CAWSPPGYFGANVLTF.

This clone has a handful of counts. This chain uses TRBV19 with TRBJ1-1, with D perhaps matching TRBD1 (6 bases). The CDR3 loop spans 13 amino acids. Germline CDR1 is LNHDA and CDR2 is SQIVND (reference sequence). With 3 bases removed from V and 11 bases from J, the gap between germline ends came to 16 bases. CDR3 in amino acids: CASSIGRQVGAFF. The CDR3 coding sequence is TGTGCCAGTAGTATCGGACGACAGGTCGGGGCTTTCTTT.

This rearrangement joins TRBV3-1 (or the pseudogene TRBV3-2) to TRBJ1-1, with TRBD1 matching over 10 bases. There are 15 residues in the CDR3. Trimming cost V 4 bases and J 1 base; bases outside gene matches: 3. Germline V CDR1 and CDR2: LGHDT, YNNKEL (reference sequence). The CDR3 here is CASSRQGAANTEAFF. As DNA, the CDR3 is TGTGCCAGCAGCCGACAGGGGGCGGCGAACACTGAAGCTTTCTTT.

V gene TRBV2 combines with J gene TRBJ2-7; 9 nucleotides match TRBD1. The CDR3 covers 14 residues. With V trimmed by 5 bases and J by 4 bases, 6 bases remained unmatched. Germline loops: CDR1 SNHLY, CDR2 FYNNEI. CDR3 in DNA: TGTGCCAGCAGTCCCGGGACAGGGTCGTACGAGCAGTACTTC. The encoded protein is CASSPGTGSYEQYF.

This chain connects TRBV2 to TRBJ2-5; 16 bases are shared with TRBD2. CDR3 size: 16 residues. With 4 bases clipped from V and 5 bases from J, the junction kept 4 bases outside the gene matches. Looked up from germline, CDR1 is SNHLY and CDR2 is FYNNEI. CDR3 region: CASSGGTSGRVETQYF. The CDR3 nucleotides are TGTGCCAGCAGTGGGGGGACTAGCGGGAGGGTTGAGACCCAGTACTTC. Together with reference TRBV2 and TRBJ2-5, the CDR3 gives the full variable domain: EPEVTQTPSHQVTQMGQEVILRCVPISNHLYFYWYRQILGQKVEFLVSFYNNEISEKSEIFDDQFSVERPDGSNFTLKIRSTKLEDSAMYFCASSGGTSGRVETQYFGPGTRLLVL.

This chain links TRBV7-9 with TRBJ2-3; 7 bases are shared with TRBD1. From germline, CDR1 is SEHNR and CDR2 FQNEAQ (reference sequence). Germline trimming cut 5 bases from V and 2 bases from J; bases unmatched to any gene: 4. The CDR3 length is 14 residues. CDR3 amino acids: CASSRQGNTDTQYF. In nucleotides, the CDR3 is TGTGCCAGCAGCCGACAGGGTAACACAGATACGCAGTATTTT.

V is TRBV9 and J is TRBJ1-2, with D hard to call. The germline V and J ends were trimmed by 5 bases and 5 bases, with 19 bases remaining between them. The CDR3 spans 15 residues. Germline-derived CDR1 and CDR2 are SGDLS and YYNGEE. The DNA of the CDR3 is TGTGCCAGCAGTTCCGCGGAGGGTACTCTATATGGCTACACCTTC. Amino acid sequence: CASSSAEGTLYGYTF.

The genes are TRBV27 and TRBJ1-5; D unclear. V shed 5 bases and J shed 1 base, with 9 bases lying between them. This CDR3 has 14 residues. The germline CDR1 and CDR2 sequences are MNHEY and SMNVEV (reference sequence). Here the CDR3 DNA reads TGTGCCAGCAGTCTGGTGGGAAGCAATCAGCCCCAGCATTTT. Protein product: CASSLVGSNQPQHF.

The chain links TRBV11-2 to TRBJ1-1; D is unresolved. Trimming cost V 1 base and J 1 base, with 7 bases left between them. This CDR3 region has 14 residues. Germline CDR1 reads SGHAT; CDR2 reads FQNNGV. CDR3 nucleotide sequence: TGTGCCAGCAGCTTAGGGGCAGGGAACACTGAAGCTTTCTTT. This gives the protein CASSLGAGNTEAFF.

This clone has just one count. The chain is built from TRBV28 and TRBJ2-2, with D possibly matching TRBD1 (5 bases). The V and J ends lost 10 bases and 2 bases respectively, with 8 bases between them. This CDR3 contains 12 residues. Germline V gene data show CDR1 as MDHEN and CDR2 as SYDVKM. CDR3 sequence: CANQGNTGELFF. CDR3 DNA sequence: TGTGCCAACCAGGGAAACACCGGGGAGCTGTTTTTT.

The rearrangement uses TRBV7-2 and TRBJ1-3; no firm D call. Germline lookup yields CDR1 SGHTA and CDR2 FQGNSA. CDR3 length: 15 amino acids. Trimming pared 1 base from V and 2 bases from J, leaving 9 bases between. The CDR3 spells CASSLDRGPGNTIYF. The CDR3 bases are TGTGCCAGCAGCTTAGACAGAGGGCCTGGAAACACCATATATTTT. The variable domain in full, with the rest retrieved from reference TRBV7-2 and TRBJ1-3, is GAGVSQSPSNKVTEKGKDVELRCDPISGHTALYWYRQSLGQGLEFLIYFQGNSAPDKSGLPSDRFSAERTGGSVSTLTIQRTQQEDSAVYLCASSLDRGPGNTIYFGEGSWLTVV.

The chain is built from TRBV5-5 and TRBJ2-1; maybe TRBD2 (6 bases). Trimming pared 0 bases from V and 0 bases from J, leaving 7 bases between. Germline CDR1 and CDR2: SGHKS and YYEKEE (reference sequence). CDR3 length: 15 residues. CDR3 protein: CASSLVSGSYNEQFF. The CDR3 DNA follows: TGTGCCAGCAGCTTGGTTAGCGGCTCCTACAATGAGCAGTTCTTC.

As concerns this clone: At one boundary the junction diverges from the germline segment, which might be a read error. This chain connects TRBV18 to TRBJ2-7; 9 bases map to TRBD2. The CDR3 is made up of 16 amino acids. Germline V gene data show CDR1 as KGHSH and CDR2 as LQKENI. The CDR3: CASSPDRTSVSFEQYF. CDR3 sequence (DNA): TGTGCCAGCTCCCCCGATAGGACTAGCGTCTCCTTCGAGCAGTACTTC.

The rearrangement uses TRBV2 and TRBJ1-1; D gene uncertain. The CDR3 has 13 amino acids. The germline CDR1 and CDR2 sequences are SNHLY and FYNNEI. The V and J ends lost 7 bases and 1 base respectively, with 10 bases between them. The CDR3 DNA is TGTGCCAGCACGGGGATGCGGAACACTGAAGCTTTCTTT. Its protein product is CASTGMRNTEAFF. The whole variable domain, remainder taken from reference TRBV2 and TRBJ1-1, is EPEVTQTPSHQVTQMGQEVILRCVPISNHLYFYWYRQILGQKVEFLVSFYNNEISEKSEIFDDQFSVERPDGSNFTLKIRSTKLEDSAMYFCASTGMRNTEAFFGQGTRLTVV.

The chain combines TRBV29-1 with TRBJ1-2, with D possibly being TRBD1 (6 bases). Trimming removed 1 base from V and 4 bases from J, with 19 bases in between. Looked up from germline, CDR1 is SQVTM and CDR2 is ANQGSEA. This CDR3 comprises 16 residues. The CDR3 protein is CSVEGNVLGHLYGYTF. The CDR3 DNA follows: TGCAGCGTTGAAGGGAATGTACTGGGACACCTCTATGGCTACACCTTC.

The count of this clone is one. This chain joins TRBV2 and TRBJ2-4; D may be TRBD1 (7 bases). This CDR3 region has 17 residues. The germline V and J ends were trimmed by 4 bases and 0 bases, with 16 bases remaining between them. CDR1 is SNHLY, CDR2 FYNNEI, per germline. Here the CDR3 DNA reads TGTGCCAGCAGTGCCAGGGGGGATAGCCTAGCCAAAAACATTCAGTACTTC. Amino acid sequence: CASSARGDSLAKNIQYF.

This clone was found a few times. The chain links TRBV5-4 to TRBJ2-2; a possible D gene is TRBD2 (5 bases). The CDR3 covers 16 residues. CDR1 SGHNT and CDR2 YYREEE come from the germline V gene (reference sequence). The V gene lost 1 base and the J gene lost 6 bases, with 16 bases spanning the gap. As DNA, the CDR3 is TGTGCCAGCAGCTTGAGGCGCGGCCGCGGGTCCGGGGAGCTGTTTTTT. Amino acid sequence: CASSLRRGRGSGELFF.

This chain connects TRBV10-2 to TRBJ2-7; 9 bases align to TRBD1. CDR1 is WSHSY and CDR2 is SAAADI in the germline V gene. The CDR3 consists of 13 residues. V shed 7 bases and J 4 bases; nucleotides not matched to a gene: 5. The CDR3 protein is CASTWGQGYEQYF. The CDR3 bases are TGCGCCAGCACTTGGGGACAGGGTTACGAGCAGTACTTC.

The gene calls are TRBV11-3 and TRBJ1-1; the D is unclear. Germline CDR1 SGHNT, CDR2 YENEEA. Trimming stripped 5 bases from V and 3 bases from J, with 10 bases between. This CDR3 region has 13 residues. The CDR3, as DNA: TGTGCCAGCAGCCGCCCGGGTGACACTGAAGCTTTCTTT. The encoded protein is CASSRPGDTEAFF.

The chain recombines TRBV7-9 with TRBJ2-1; TRBD1 or TRBD2 may be the D gene (5 bases each). The CDR3 loop spans 15 amino acids. Germline-derived CDR1 and CDR2 are SEHNR and FQNEAQ (reference sequence). Trimming removed 5 bases at V and 4 bases at J, with 15 bases between. CDR3 coding DNA: TGTGCCAGCAGCGCTACCGGGACCCCTTACAATGAGCAGTTCTTC. Protein: CASSATGTPYNEQFF.

The genes are TRBV12-3 or TRBV12-4 and TRBJ1-2, with D unresolved. The CDR3 covers 13 residues. The V end was cut by 7 bases, the J end by 1 base, with 10 bases between. CDR3 bases: TGTGCCAGCACCGAAGGTCATAACTATGGCTACACCTTC. Translation gives CASTEGHNYGYTF.

This clone was seen a handful of times. The J gene is TRBJ2-2, the V gene TRBV3-1 (or the pseudogene TRBV3-2); the D gene is possibly TRBD2 (5 bases). CDR1 LGHDT and CDR2 YNNKEL come from the germline V gene (reference sequence). The ends were cut back, 0 bases at V and 6 bases at J, with 14 bases in the middle. The CDR3 consists of 16 residues. The CDR3 nucleotides read TGTGCCAGCAGCCAAGATGTCACTAGTCCCCCCGGGGAGCTGTTTTTT. This gives the protein CASSQDVTSPPGELFF.